Listed here are 22 T cell receptor beta chains from one sample, sequenced in a study of blood T cell repertoires in COVID-19. Using immunoSEQ multiplex PCR, the repertoire was profiled, and TCRdb retains in-frame clones only, with some absent. The sample consists of 45,000 to 50,000 clones, 83% of them appearing once. Sequencing input: peripheral blood. The receptors were gathered from a man of 80 years or more in a cohort sampled during active COVID-19.

CDR3 loop: CASSEVQNEQYF. DNA of the CDR3: TGTGCCAGCAGTGAAGTTCAGAACGAGCAGTACTTC. The rearrangement uses TRBV2 and TRBJ2-7; no definite D call. The CDR3 has 12 residues. CDR1 and CDR2 from the germline V gene are SNHLY and FYNNEI. The V gene lost 1 base and the J gene lost 5 bases, with 6 bases spanning the gap.

The rearrangement uses TRBV7-3 and TRBJ2-2; 9 positions agree with TRBD1. The CDR3 covers 15 residues. The ends lost 2 bases at V and 5 bases at J; junction bases unmatched: 3. Germline V CDR1 and CDR2: SGHTA, FQGTGA. The CDR3 DNA reads as TGTGCCAGCAGCTTAGGGACAGGGAGTACCGGGGAGCTGTTTTTT. It translates to CASSLGTGSTGELFF.

The chain employs TRBV2 and TRBJ1-1; D possibly corresponds to TRBD1 (6 bases). The CDR3 has 13 amino acids. Germline loops: CDR1 SNHLY, CDR2 FYNNEI. The ends were cut back, 10 bases at V and 1 base at J, with 13 bases in the middle. The CDR3 is CATKDRWNTEAFF. CDR3 in DNA: TGTGCCACCAAAGACAGGTGGAACACTGAAGCTTTCTTT.

J is TRBJ1-3 and V is TRBV7-9; 8 nucleotides agree with TRBD1. The CDR3 has 15 residues. After removal of 4 bases from V and 2 bases from J, the junction contained 4 bases not matched to a gene. CDR1 and CDR2 (germline): SEHNR, FQNEAQ (reference sequence). As DNA, the CDR3 is TGTGCCAGCAGCTCTCCAGGGGGCGCTGGAAACACCATATATTTT. This encodes CASSSPGGAGNTIYF. The full variable domain, its missing parts supplied by reference TRBV7-9 and TRBJ1-3, is DTGVSQNPRHKITKRGQNVTFRCDPISEHNRLYWYRQTLGQGPEFLTYFQNEAQLEKSRLLSDRFSAERPKGSFSTLEIQRTEQGDSAMYLCASSSPGGAGNTIYFGEGSWLTVV.

V is TRBV4-1 and J is TRBJ1-4; no firm D call. The V and J ends lost 0 bases and 6 bases respectively, with 11 bases between them. CDR3 length: 15 amino acids. Germline values: CDR1 MGHRA, CDR2 YSYEKL. CDR3 amino acids: CASSQDPRSHEKLFF. DNA of the CDR3: TGCGCCAGCAGCCAAGATCCCCGGAGCCATGAAAAACTGTTTTTT.

The rearrangement uses TRBV5-1 and TRBJ2-4, with D possibly being TRBD1 (6 bases). The CDR3 has 13 amino acids. Germline-derived CDR1 and CDR2 are SGHRS and YFSETQ. Trimming removed 0 bases from V and 8 bases from J, with 9 bases in between. The CDR3: CASSLGPGDIQYF. CDR3 DNA: TGCGCCAGCAGCTTGGGGCCAGGGGACATTCAGTACTTC.

The chain is built from TRBV20-1 and TRBJ2-5, with TRBD2 matching over 10 bases. V lost 3 bases, J lost 5 bases, and 9 bases stayed unmatched. Germline values: CDR1 DFQATT, CDR2 SNEGSKA (reference sequence). The CDR3 spans 15 residues. The CDR3 region is CSASLNSGGRETQYF. CDR3 DNA sequence: TGCAGTGCTAGTCTCAATAGCGGGGGGCGGGAGACCCAGTACTTC.

The chain uses TRBV24-1 and TRBJ2-2, with TRBD1 identical over 11 bases. CDR3 size: 16 residues. V lost 4 bases to trimming and J lost 7 bases; unmatched junction nucleotides: 7. CDR1 KGHDR and CDR2 SFDVKD come from the germline V gene. CDR3 residues: CATSDPGQGGFGELFF. CDR3 DNA: TGTGCCACCAGTGACCCGGGACAGGGGGGGTTCGGGGAGCTGTTTTTT.

CDR3 in DNA: TGTGCCATCGAGTCAAGCTCTGGAAACACCATATATTTT. Amino acids: CAIESSSGNTIYF. The chain employs TRBV10-3 and TRBJ1-3; D call uncertain. Germline V CDR1 and CDR2: ENHRY, SYGVKD. V was shortened by 8 bases and J by 0 bases, with 8 bases between the two germline ends. The CDR3 has 13 amino acids.

This chain uses TRBV15 with TRBJ1-5; the match to TRBD1 covers 9 bases. The CDR3 has 15 residues. V shed 6 bases, J shed 4 bases, and the junction held 7 bases outside the gene matches. The germline gives CDR1 LNHNV, CDR2 YYDKDF (reference sequence). This chain's CDR3 is CATSETGGPNQPQHF. The CDR3 nucleotides are TGTGCCACCAGTGAGACAGGGGGACCTAATCAGCCCCAGCATTTT.

The chain combines TRBV5-1 with TRBJ1-1, with TRBD1 identical over 10 bases. Per germline, CDR1 SGHRS and CDR2 YFSETQ. CDR3 length equals 14 residues. Unmatched junction bases numbered 4, after V lost 6 bases and J lost 2 bases. The CDR3 DNA sequence: TGCGCCAGCACAGACAGGGGGCCTAACACTGAAGCTTTCTTT. Translating gives CASTDRGPNTEAFF.

This chain joins TRBV23-1 and TRBJ2-3; 8 bases align to TRBD1. Being an ORF, TRBV23-1 has a function that is uncertain. The V gene end was trimmed by 3 bases and the J gene end by 4 bases; junction bases not matched to a gene: 6. The CDR3 sequence is 15 residues long. DNA for the CDR3: TGCGCCAGCAGTCATCCGGAGACAGGGGCAGATACGCAGTATTTT. Its protein product is CASSHPETGADTQYF.

This clone was seen only a few times. The chain combines TRBV27 with TRBJ2-7; 11 bases agree with TRBD2. Germline V gives CDR1 MNHEY, CDR2 SMNVEV (reference sequence). The CDR3 extends over 16 amino acids. J was trimmed by 2 bases and V by 3 bases; bases with no gene match: 6. The CDR3 loop is CASSFATSGATYEQYF. The CDR3 DNA sequence: TGTGCCAGCAGTTTCGCGACTAGCGGGGCCACCTACGAGCAGTACTTC.

This chain connects TRBV18 to TRBJ1-2, with 10 bases lining up with TRBD1. Germline assignment: CDR1 KGHSH and CDR2 LQKENI. Trimming at V came to 2 bases and at J to 1 base, leaving 4 bases not matched to a gene. The CDR3 runs to 16 residues. CDR3 in amino acids: CASSPWTGGFNYGYTF. The CDR3, as DNA: TGTGCCAGCTCACCATGGACAGGGGGGTTTAACTATGGCTACACCTTC.

J is TRBJ1-2 and V is TRBV7-6, with 7 positions matching TRBD1. J gave up 2 bases and V 2 bases, and 11 bases lay outside the gene matches. Germline lookup yields CDR1 SGHVS and CDR2 FNYEAQ. CDR3 length: 17 residues. The CDR3 DNA is TGTGCCAGCAGCTTACGTTTATCGGGCAGGGGGAACTATGGCTACACCTTC. Protein: CASSLRLSGRGNYGYTF.

The CDR3 region has the DNA TGTGCCAGCAGCGCTAGACAGGGGGTGAACACTGAAGCTTTCTTT. This sequence encodes CASSARQGVNTEAFF. V is TRBV7-2 and J is TRBJ1-1, with TRBD1 matching over 9 bases. After removal of 5 bases from V and 0 bases from J, the junction contained 4 bases not matched to a gene. Germline V lookup: CDR1 SGHTA, CDR2 FQGNSA. This CDR3 has 15 amino acids.

J is TRBJ2-1 and V is TRBV6-2 or TRBV6-3; possibly TRBD2 for D (5 bases). Germline V gene sequence: CDR1 MNHEY, CDR2 SVGEGT. V was pared by 2 bases and J by 2 bases, with 7 bases between. The CDR3 loop spans 14 amino acids. CDR3 bases: TGTGCCAGCAGTTACCTAGCCCCCTACAATGAGCAGTTCTTC. It specifies CASSYLAPYNEQFF.

The chain combines TRBV19 with TRBJ2-7; TRBD1 matches at 7 bases. Germline V gene lookup returns CDR1 LNHDA and CDR2 SQIVND (reference sequence). The CDR3 is made up of 14 amino acids. Trimming took 1 base from V and 1 from J; bases not matched to a gene: 1. CDR3 nucleotide sequence: TGTGCCAGTAGTATAGGCAGGGGGTCCTACGAGCAGTACTTC. Translating it yields CASSIGRGSYEQYF.

The chain recombines TRBV19 with TRBJ2-7; D might be TRBD1 (6 bases). Deletions cut 5 bases from V and 0 bases from J, with 14 bases between. CDR1 and CDR2 from the germline V gene are LNHDA and SQIVND (reference sequence). The CDR3 runs to 15 residues. Here the CDR3 reads CASSLSDRFSYEQYF. The CDR3 DNA sequence: TGTGCCAGTAGTCTCTCGGACAGATTCTCCTACGAGCAGTACTTC.

In this sample, this clone turned up a few times. This specimen includes other DNA sequences encoding the same CDR3. The chain joins TRBV18 to TRBJ2-7; TRBD2 agrees at 7 bases. In germline, CDR1 is KGHSH, CDR2 LQKENI. Losses at the gene ends were 3 bases for V and 0 bases for J; bases not matched to a gene: 2. CDR3 length: 14 amino acids. The CDR3: CASSPGLVSYEQYF. CDR3 bases: TGTGCCAGCTCACCTGGACTAGTCTCCTACGAGCAGTACTTC.

The chain carries TRBV28 and TRBJ1-4, with D possibly being TRBD1 (5 bases). The CDR3 is made up of 15 amino acids. The V gene's germline CDR1 is MDHEN and CDR2 SYDVKM. Trimming shortened V by 5 bases and J by 7 bases, and 17 bases separated the two germline ends. The CDR3 loop reads CASSPPRVIGEKLFF. The CDR3 DNA follows: TGTGCCAGCAGTCCCCCCAGGGTCATTGGTGAAAAACTGTTTTTT.

The rearrangement links TRBV7-8 to TRBJ2-2; 8 nucleotides align to TRBD2. In germline, CDR1 is SGHVS, CDR2 FQNEAQ. The CDR3 has 16 amino acids. With 6 bases clipped from V and 2 bases from J, the junction kept 8 bases outside the gene matches. Written as DNA, the CDR3 is TGTGCCAGCAGGCCCGCCGGACTAGCAAACACCGGGGAGCTGTTTTTT. Amino acids: CASRPAGLANTGELFF.